This T cell receptor beta chain was documented in a study of T cell responses to AZD1222 COVID-19 vaccine (dated by TCRdb to the early 2020s). At the level of the whole study: A total of about 240 trial participants underwent TCR sequencing, of whom 207 received two doses of AZD1222 and some 25 received two doses of the MenACWY control vaccine. Trial participants were enrolled by age into 18-55, 56-69 and 70-plus year subgroups, with about 150, 28 and 57 TCR-sequenced participants respectively.

V is cut by 0 bases and J by 2 bases, and the space between the germline ends is 4 bases. The CDR3 measures 13 amino acids from cysteine to phenylalanine. Of the read, only the CDR3 DNA is kept; its 39 bases are in frame from base 1. Taken from the germline V gene, the CDR1 and CDR2 loops are MNHEY and SVGAGI. Concerning this clone itself: Its binding antigen is unknown. Within one base of it there is no much larger clone, and no base qualities were kept. Other DNA variants within this sample encode the same CDR3.

What the research found in general, with its limitations: In the small 56-69-year group, the increase in depth fell short of significance, most likely because of low power. Because no day 14 peak-response samples were available, repertoires were characterized only after the peak T cell response. After two AZD1222 doses, spike-specific TCR breadth and depth were significantly higher than at day 0 and than in MenACWY recipients. Vaccine-associated CD4 TCRs spanned the whole spike protein, with dominant responses in regions 160-218 and 743-854. Most participants were white British and females outnumbered males, and the authors suggested that clonal diversity may have been underestimated. Only six AZD1222 recipients were SARS-CoV-2 seropositive at baseline, limiting conclusions about previously exposed vaccinees. Reportedly, almost half of the unique spike-specific TCRs recognized epitopes lying outside the regions that are mutated in the B.1.351 and B.1.1.7 variants.

The sample's time point label is to be understood as: about 28 days (+/-7) after the second vaccine dose. AZD1222 recipients with second doses at about 4 weeks or about 12 weeks were pooled, because spike-specific TCR depth and breadth did not differ between schedules. The vaccinee samples were drawn from two UK trials, COV001 and COV002, one of which was a single-blind randomized controlled phase 2/3 trial testing AZD1222 (ChAdOx1 nCoV-19) in healthy adults. For TCRbeta chain sequencing, PBMC samples from trial participants were taken at day 0 and at day 28 after the second dose. The CDR3 regions of human TCRbeta chains were subjected to immunosequencing. The paper's data handling went like this. Repertoire TCRs were matched against a reference library of SARS-CoV-2-specific TCRs generated with the MIRA antigen-specificity platform. Breadth meant the fraction of unique TCRs that were SARS-CoV-2-associated, whereas depth meant the fraction of total T cells that were SARS-CoV-2-associated. Using the MIRA data, every spike-specific TCR was mapped to the spike region that the TCR reacted to and assigned to either a CD4 or a CD8 class. Log10-transformed breadth and depth values were compared by one-way ANOVA with Sidak's multiple comparisons tests. This immuneACCESS table, as held by TCRdb, lists in-frame sequences with V and J called but not all clones. Of the missing ones, under half trace to an unresolved V gene in checked studies; the others have no known cause. That table gives V, J and clone size, and the DNA gave D and trimming. The sample table records 160,000 or so clones; more than 75% of these occur just once. Of the sample, 4% to 5.5% is held by the ten largest clones.

The sample in question was peripheral blood, obtained 28 days after the second AZD1222 dose. The chain uses TRBV6-5 and TRBJ1-2; no D gene can be assigned with confidence. The clonotype originates from an adult who received the AZD1222 COVID-19 vaccine. The encoded CDR3 is CASSYSGNYGYTF. The bases are TGTGCCAGCAGTTACTCGGGAAACTATGGCTACACCTTC.